The next 29 T cell receptor beta chains were all read from a single sample in a study of T cells in Graves' hyperthyroidism and ophthalmopathy. What was amplified from RNA transcripts were TCR beta CDR3 regions. The HTBI set primed first-round TCR CDR3 RT-PCR. TCRdb fed the multiplex PCR reads into MiXCR, producing one record per CDR3 protein. The sample lists fewer than 650,000 distinct CDR3 sequences; about 14% were seen once. What was sequenced was blood. Receptors were obtained from a woman under 30 with Graves' ophthalmopathy.

The V and J genes are TRBV7-9 and TRBJ2-5, with 7 bases lining up with TRBD1. After removal of 5 bases from V and 0 bases from J, the junction contained 3 bases not matched to a gene. Per the germline V gene, CDR1 is SEHNR and CDR2 is FQNEAQ (reference sequence). The CDR3 spans 14 residues. CDR3 nucleotides: TGTGCCAGCAGCGTTGGGACAGACCAAGAGACCCAGTACTTC. The encoded protein is CASSVGTDQETQYF.

This clonotype has ten or more counts. The chain combines TRBV28 with TRBJ2-7; D is possibly TRBD2 (6 bases). Trimming cost V 7 bases and J 4 bases, with 20 bases left between them. The V gene's germline CDR1 is MDHEN and CDR2 SYDVKM. This CDR3 has 15 residues. CDR3 nucleotide sequence: TGTGCCAGCACCTCCTCAAGAAGGGGACTGTACGAGCAGTACTTC. The encoded protein is CASTSSRRGLYEQYF.

This clonotype was picked up many times. At one end the junction does not follow the germline gene, possibly because of a read error. The V call is TRBV7-9, the J call TRBJ1-2; 8 bases map to TRBD1. The CDR3 contains 14 residues. CDR1 is SEHNR, CDR2 FQNEAQ, per germline (reference sequence). The chain's CDR3 is CASRLGQGDYGYTF. The DNA for the CDR3 is TGTGCCAGCAGGTTAGGACAGGGAGACTATGGCTACACCTTC.

This clonotype was detected ten times or more. The V call is TRBV3-1, the J call TRBJ2-7; 9 nucleotides line up with TRBD1. This CDR3 has 16 amino acids. V shed 7 bases and J 5 bases; nucleotides not matched to a gene: 15. Germline lookup yields CDR1 LGHDT and CDR2 YNNKEL (reference sequence). For the CDR3, the DNA is TGTGCCAGCACCCCCCGCTCCGGGACAGGGTTGCACGAGCAGTACTTC. It specifies CASTPRSGTGLHEQYF.

The chain uses TRBV20-1 and TRBJ2-5; TRBD2 matches at 16 bases. The V gene end was trimmed by 5 bases and the J gene end by 4 bases; junction bases not matched to a gene: 4. CDR3 length: 15 residues. Germline lookup yields CDR1 DFQATT and CDR2 SNEGSKA (reference sequence). CDR3 loop: CSAWGLAGGLETQYF. CDR3 DNA: TGCAGTGCTTGGGGACTAGCGGGAGGGTTAGAGACCCAGTACTTC.

This clonotype was found a few times. The chain has TRBV10-3 and TRBJ1-4, with TRBD1 identical over 8 bases. The V segment lost 3 bases and the J segment 3 bases; nucleotides outside the gene matches: 6. The CDR3 runs to 16 residues. Per germline, CDR1 ENHRY and CDR2 SYGVKD. The CDR3 loop is CAISDRGREANEKLFF. The CDR3 DNA reads as TGTGCCATCAGTGACAGGGGGCGGGAGGCTAATGAAAAACTGTTTTTT.

Comments on this clonotype: With a much larger clone just one base away, this may be a read error. The chain uses TRBV6-1 and TRBJ1-5; 7 bases are shared with TRBD1. This CDR3 contains 15 residues. Per germline, CDR1 MNHNS and CDR2 SASEGT. The CDR3 loop is CASRERDRLNQPQRF. DNA for the CDR3: TGTGCCAGCAGGGAGAGGGACAGACTCAATCAGCCCCAGCGTTTT.

This rearrangement joins TRBV2 to TRBJ1-2, with TRBD1 matching 8 bases. Per germline, CDR1 SNHLY and CDR2 FYNNEI. V was clipped by 7 bases and J by 4 bases; unmatched bases: 8. There are 14 residues in the CDR3. CDR3 loop: CASTEQDRVYGYTF. CDR3 bases: TGTGCCAGCACCGAACAGGACAGGGTCTATGGCTACACCTTC.

The table lists this clonotype with many counts. This chain joins TRBV29-1 and TRBJ1-2; D is undetermined. CDR3 size: 14 residues. Germline V gene sequence: CDR1 SQVTM, CDR2 ANQGSEA. V lost 3 bases and J 5 bases, leaving 16 bases between the germline ends. CDR3: CSVDGTGFYYGYTF. The CDR3 nucleotides read TGCAGCGTTGATGGTACCGGGTTCTATTATGGCTACACCTTC.

This clonotype was counted ten times or more. The rearrangement uses TRBV2 and TRBJ1-4; D remains unclear. The CDR3 is made up of 13 amino acids. V was cut by 8 bases and J by 8 bases, with 15 bases left in between. Per germline, CDR1 SNHLY and CDR2 FYNNEI. Here the CDR3 reads CASYRVGGEKLFF. In nucleotides, the CDR3 is TGTGCCAGCTATAGGGTGGGTGGAGAAAAACTGTTTTTT.

This clonotype was seen many times. The chain joins TRBV7-9 to TRBJ2-3; D is uncertain. The germline V gene has CDR1 SEHNR and CDR2 FQNEAQ (reference sequence). CDR3 size: 15 residues. Deletions cut 1 base from V and 6 bases from J, with 14 bases between. For the CDR3, the DNA is TGTGCCAGCAGCTTAGACCTGCTTTATCCGGATACGCAGTATTTT. It translates to CASSLDLLYPDTQYF.

This clonotype was picked up many times. The genes are TRBV5-1 and TRBJ1-1; D is uncertain. The CDR3 totals 13 residues. V shed 4 bases and J shed 0 bases, with 7 bases lying between them. CDR1 is SGHRS and CDR2 is YFSETQ in the germline V gene. CDR3 bases: TGCGCCAGCAGCAAGGGCCTGAACACTGAAGCTTTCTTT. It is translated as CASSKGLNTEAFF.

This clonotype was counted between two and nine times. The chain links TRBV12-3 or TRBV12-4 to TRBJ2-7; 7 bases align to TRBD2. After removal of 8 bases from V and 2 bases from J, the junction contained 6 bases not matched to a gene. This CDR3 has 13 amino acids. CDR3 protein: CASCHGTTYEQYF. Here the CDR3 DNA reads TGTGCCAGCTGCCACGGGACTACCTACGAGCAGTACTTC.

The chain carries TRBV5-6 and TRBJ1-1; tentatively, D is TRBD1 (5 bases). Per the germline V gene, CDR1 is SGHDT and CDR2 is YYEEEE. The CDR3 spans 14 residues. V lost 3 bases and J 2 bases, leaving 11 bases between the germline ends. The CDR3 nucleotides read TGTGCCAGCAGCTCATGGGGCCAAAACACTGAAGCTTTCTTT. It translates to CASSSWGQNTEAFF. Full variable domain (remainder filled in from reference TRBV5-6 and TRBJ1-1): DAGVTQSPTHLIKTRGQQVTLRCSPKSGHDTVSWYQQALGQGPQFIFQYYEEEERQRGNFPDRFSGHQFPNYSSELNVNALLLGDSALYLCASSSWGQNTEAFFGQGTRLTVV.

This clonotype was recorded many times. The chain has TRBV3-1 and TRBJ2-5; tentatively, D is TRBD2 (5 bases). V lost 2 bases, J lost 5 bases, and 6 bases lay in between. The CDR3 length is 12 residues. Per the germline V gene, CDR1 is LGHDT and CDR2 is YNNKEL (reference sequence). This chain's CDR3 is CASSQRGETQYF. The CDR3 DNA is TGTGCCAGCAGCCAACGAGGGGAGACCCAGTACTTC.

The chain recombines TRBV7-3 with TRBJ2-7, with 8 bases fitting TRBD1. The CDR3 runs 15 residues. Per the germline V gene, CDR1 is SGHTA and CDR2 is FQGTGA. V gave up 4 bases and J gave up 5 bases; unmatched junction bases: 10. DNA for the CDR3: TGTGCCAGCAGCTCCTCGAGGACAGGGCTCCACGAGCAGTACTTC. It translates to CASSSSRTGLHEQYF.

This clonotype was seen at least ten times. The chain has TRBV2 and TRBJ2-2; 8 bases map to TRBD1. This CDR3 is 14 amino acids long. The V and J ends lost 7 bases and 5 bases, in that order; junction bases with no gene match: 6. CDR1 SNHLY and CDR2 FYNNEI come from the germline V gene. The CDR3 reads CASIRDRRTGELFF. The CDR3 region has the DNA TGTGCCAGCATCCGGGACAGGCGAACCGGGGAGCTGTTTTTT.

This clonotype came up many times. V gene TRBV6-5 combines with J gene TRBJ2-3, with D uncertain. V dropped 0 bases and J dropped 4 bases, with 11 bases sitting between them. This CDR3 contains 15 residues. Per the germline V gene, CDR1 is MNHEY and CDR2 is SVGAGI. CDR3 region: CASSYSWTFSDTQYF. For the CDR3, the DNA is TGTGCCAGCAGTTACTCCTGGACCTTTTCAGATACGCAGTATTTT.

The rearrangement uses TRBV7-2 and TRBJ2-7; 11 bases agree with TRBD2. The junction had 8 bases not matched to a gene; V was cut back by 1 base and J by 6 bases. The CDR3 has 16 residues. Looked up from germline, CDR1 is SGHTA and CDR2 is FQGNSA. The CDR3 is CASSLVSGRAVTEQYF. The CDR3 coding sequence is TGTGCCAGCAGCTTAGTTAGCGGGAGGGCCGTTACCGAGCAGTACTTC. Filled out from reference TRBV7-2 and TRBJ2-7, the complete variable domain reads GAGVSQSPSNKVTEKGKDVELRCDPISGHTALYWYRQSLGQGLEFLIYFQGNSAPDKSGLPSDRFSAERTGGSVSTLTIQRTQQEDSAVYLCASSLVSGRAVTEQYFGPGTRLTVT.

This clonotype was detected a few times. This chain links TRBV7-3 with TRBJ2-3, with TRBD2 as a possible D gene (6 bases). Trimming took 2 bases from V and 4 from J, leaving 7 bases between them. The germline CDR1 and CDR2 sequences are SGHTA and FQGTGA. The CDR3 consists of 13 residues. CDR3 sequence reads: CASSLLASDTQYF. CDR3 nucleotide sequence: TGTGCCAGCAGCTTACTAGCGTCAGATACGCAGTATTTT.

This clonotype appeared many times. V gene TRBV20-1 combines with J gene TRBJ2-7; 7 bases match TRBD2. Germline assignment: CDR1 DFQATT and CDR2 SNEGSKA (reference sequence). The CDR3 has 15 amino acids. J lost 2 bases, V lost 1 base, and 8 bases had no gene match. The CDR3 reads CSARVTTGGTYEQYF. CDR3 bases: TGCAGTGCTAGAGTGACGACGGGAGGAACCTACGAGCAGTACTTC.

This chain joins TRBV5-1 and TRBJ2-7; D may be TRBD2 (7 bases). The germline gives CDR1 SGHRS, CDR2 YFSETQ. V was cut by 0 bases and J by 6 bases, with 13 bases left in between. This CDR3 region has 14 residues. The DNA of the CDR3 is TGCGCCAGCAGCTTGGGTCGGGGGGCTGGCGAGCAGTACTTC. Residues: CASSLGRGAGEQYF.

This clonotype has just a few counts. The V call is TRBV4-2, the J call TRBJ2-3; 7 nucleotides line up with TRBD2. Trimming at V came to 4 bases and at J to 3 bases, leaving 13 bases not matched to a gene. The CDR3 consists of 17 residues. Germline loops: CDR1 LGHNA, CDR2 YNFKEQ. The CDR3 DNA reads as TGTGCCAGCAGCCCCCGTGGGGGAGGGCGGGTGACAGATACGCAGTATTTT. It translates to CASSPRGGGRVTDTQYF.

The chain employs TRBV11-3 and TRBJ2-3, with D possibly being TRBD2 (5 bases). CDR3 length: 14 amino acids. Germline loops: CDR1 SGHNT, CDR2 YENEEA. The V gene lost 7 bases and the J gene lost 2 bases, with 13 bases spanning the gap. This chain's CDR3 is CASTLVGNTDTQYF. The CDR3, as DNA: TGTGCCAGCACCCTAGTCGGGAACACAGATACGCAGTATTTT.

This clonotype was observed at least ten times. V usage is TRBV5-1 and J usage is TRBJ2-1; the D gene could be TRBD1 or TRBD2 (7 bases each). The V end lost 4 bases, the J end lost 7 bases, and 18 bases lay between the germline ends. Germline CDR1 is SGHRS and CDR2 is YFSETQ. The CDR3 has 15 amino acids. As DNA, the CDR3 is TGCGCCAGCAGCCCTCCAGGGGGGGCGTTAAATGAGCAGTTCTTC. Translation gives CASSPPGGALNEQFF.

This clonotype was seen at least ten times. The rearrangement uses TRBV6-1 and TRBJ2-5; 7 bases agree with TRBD1. The V gene end was trimmed by 5 bases and the J gene end by 5 bases; junction bases not matched to a gene: 5. The CDR3 contains 13 residues. The V gene's germline CDR1 is MNHNS and CDR2 SASEGT. This CDR3 is CASSYGTVETQYF. The CDR3 DNA sequence: TGTGCCAGCAGTTACGGGACAGTGGAGACCCAGTACTTC.

Comments on this clonotype: Compared with germline, one end of the junction differs, possibly owing to a read error. The V gene is TRBV29-1, the J gene TRBJ2-5, with D hard to call. Looked up from germline, CDR1 is SQVTM and CDR2 is ANQGSEA. The CDR3 contains 9 residues. The CDR3 here is CSADNPQDF. CDR3 coding DNA: TGCAGCGCTGACAATCCTCAGGACTTC.

This clonotype has at least ten counts. The chain carries TRBV27 and TRBJ1-5, with TRBD1 as a possible D gene (6 bases). The CDR3 is made up of 16 amino acids. CDR1 is MNHEY and CDR2 is SMNVEV in the germline V gene (reference sequence). Between the trimmed V and J ends, which lost 2 bases and 1 base, there was a span of 12 bases. CDR3 in amino acids: CASSLDPRGSNQPQHF. The CDR3 DNA sequence: TGTGCCAGCAGTTTAGACCCGAGGGGGAGCAATCAGCCCCAGCATTTT.

This clonotype occurred a few times. The chain uses TRBV19 and TRBJ1-1; 10 positions match TRBD1. Germline CDR1 reads LNHDA; CDR2 reads SQIVND (reference sequence). The CDR3 spans 16 residues. Trimming removed 6 bases from V and 4 bases from J; junction bases left unmatched: 11. The CDR3 DNA is TGTGCCAGTAGACGAGATCCGGACAGGGGGGCCACTGAAGCTTTCTTT. This codes for CASRRDPDRGATEAFF.